This T cell receptor (beta chain) was sequenced in a study of T cell responses to AZD1222 COVID-19 vaccine. Sequenced by immunoSEQ multiplex PCR; TCRdb stores in-frame clones only, minus some. The sample records roughly 130,000 clones, around 91% being singletons. Trimming took 6 bases from V and 7 from J, leaving 8 bases between them. In germline, CDR1 is MNHEY, CDR2 SVGEGT. The CDR3 loop spans 11 amino acids. This rearrangement joins TRBV6-2 or TRBV6-3 to TRBJ2-3, with D unclear. The origin of this receptor is an adult in good health. This sample comprised peripheral blood, obtained on day 0 of AZD1222 vaccination. This CDR3 reads CASSQVNTQYF. CDR3 coding DNA: TGTGCCAGCAGCCAAGTTAATACGCAGTATTTT.